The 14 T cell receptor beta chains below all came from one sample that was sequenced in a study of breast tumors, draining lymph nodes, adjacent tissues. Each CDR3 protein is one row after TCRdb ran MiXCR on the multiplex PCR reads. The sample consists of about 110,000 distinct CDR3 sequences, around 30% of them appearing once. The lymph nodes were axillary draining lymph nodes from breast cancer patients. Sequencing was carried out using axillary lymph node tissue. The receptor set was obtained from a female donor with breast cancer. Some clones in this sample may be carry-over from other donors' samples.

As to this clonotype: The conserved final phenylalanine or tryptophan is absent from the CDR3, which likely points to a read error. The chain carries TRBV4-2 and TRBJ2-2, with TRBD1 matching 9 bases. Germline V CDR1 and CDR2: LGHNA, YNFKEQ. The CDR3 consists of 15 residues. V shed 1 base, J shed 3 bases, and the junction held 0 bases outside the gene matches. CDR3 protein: CASSQGTGDTGELFS. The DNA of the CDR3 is TGTGCCAGCAGCCAAGGGACAGGGGACACCGGGGAGCTGTTTTCT.

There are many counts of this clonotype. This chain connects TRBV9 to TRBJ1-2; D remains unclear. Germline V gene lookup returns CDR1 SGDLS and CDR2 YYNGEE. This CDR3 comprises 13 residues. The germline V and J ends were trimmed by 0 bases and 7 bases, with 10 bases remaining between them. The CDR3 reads CASSVGPGSGYTF. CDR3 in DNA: TGTGCCAGCAGCGTAGGACCGGGAAGTGGCTACACCTTC. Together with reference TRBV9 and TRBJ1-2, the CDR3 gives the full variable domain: DSGVTQTPKHLITATGQRVTLRCSPRSGDLSVYWYQQSLDQGLQFLIQYYNGEERAKGNILERFSAQQFPDLHSELNLSSLELGDSALYFCASSVGPGSGYTFGSGTRLTVV.

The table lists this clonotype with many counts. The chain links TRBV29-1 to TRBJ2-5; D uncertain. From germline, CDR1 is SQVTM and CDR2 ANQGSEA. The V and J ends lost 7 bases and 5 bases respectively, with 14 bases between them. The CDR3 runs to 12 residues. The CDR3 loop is CSGRPNGETQYF. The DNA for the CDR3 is TGCAGCGGTAGGCCCAATGGGGAGACCCAGTACTTC.

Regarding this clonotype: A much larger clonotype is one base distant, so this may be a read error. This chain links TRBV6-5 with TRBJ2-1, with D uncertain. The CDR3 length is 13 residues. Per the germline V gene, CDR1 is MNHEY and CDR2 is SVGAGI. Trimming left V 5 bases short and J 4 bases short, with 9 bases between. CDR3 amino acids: CASSLRRYNEQFF. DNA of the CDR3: TGTGCCAGCAGTCTCCGACGGTACAATGAGCAGTTCTTC.

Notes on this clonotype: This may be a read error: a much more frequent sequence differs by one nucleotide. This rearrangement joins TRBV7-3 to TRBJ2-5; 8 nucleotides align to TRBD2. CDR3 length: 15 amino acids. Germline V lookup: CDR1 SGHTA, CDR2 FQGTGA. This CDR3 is CASSLAGGRGESQHF. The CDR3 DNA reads TGTGCCAGCAGCTTAGCGGGAGGAAGGGGAGAGTCCCAGCACTTC.

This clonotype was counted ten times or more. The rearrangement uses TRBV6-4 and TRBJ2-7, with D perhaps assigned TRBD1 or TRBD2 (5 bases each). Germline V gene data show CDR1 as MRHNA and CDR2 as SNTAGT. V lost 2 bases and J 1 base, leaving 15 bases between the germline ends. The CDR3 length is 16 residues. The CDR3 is CASSDEPPGRSYEQYF. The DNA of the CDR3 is TGTGCCAGCAGTGACGAGCCCCCAGGGAGATCCTACGAGCAGTACTTC.

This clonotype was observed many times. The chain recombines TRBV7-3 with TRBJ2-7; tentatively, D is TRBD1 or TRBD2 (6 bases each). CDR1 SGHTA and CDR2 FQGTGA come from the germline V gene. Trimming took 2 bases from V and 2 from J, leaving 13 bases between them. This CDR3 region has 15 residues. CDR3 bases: TGTGCCAGCAGCTTACTTCCTCGGGGGCCCTACGAGCAGTACTTC. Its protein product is CASSLLPRGPYEQYF.

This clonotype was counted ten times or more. CDR3 sequence reads: CASSLRSGNVGPLYEQYF. The CDR3 bases are TGTGCCAGCAGCCTGAGGTCAGGGAATGTAGGACCTCTCTACGAGCAGTACTTC. This sequence joins TRBV12-3 or TRBV12-4 and TRBJ2-7; perhaps TRBD1 as D (5 bases). CDR3 length: 18 amino acids. V was clipped by 6 bases and J by 3 bases, with 27 bases between them.

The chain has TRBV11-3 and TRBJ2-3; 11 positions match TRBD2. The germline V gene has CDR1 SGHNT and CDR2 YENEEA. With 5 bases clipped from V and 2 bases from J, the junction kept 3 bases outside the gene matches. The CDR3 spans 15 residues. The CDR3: CASSPTSGDTDTQYF. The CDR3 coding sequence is TGTGCCAGCAGCCCGACTAGCGGGGACACAGATACGCAGTATTTT.

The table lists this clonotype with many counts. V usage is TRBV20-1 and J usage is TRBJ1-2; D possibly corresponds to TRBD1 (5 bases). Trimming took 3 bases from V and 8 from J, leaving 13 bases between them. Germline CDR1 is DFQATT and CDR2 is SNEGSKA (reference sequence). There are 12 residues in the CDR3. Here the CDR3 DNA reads TGCAGTGCTAGGCCCAGGGCCGACGGCTACACCTTC. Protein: CSARPRADGYTF.

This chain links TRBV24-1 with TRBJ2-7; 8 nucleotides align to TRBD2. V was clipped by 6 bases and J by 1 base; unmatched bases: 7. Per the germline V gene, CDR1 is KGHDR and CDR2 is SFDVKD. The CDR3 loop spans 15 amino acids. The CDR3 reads CATSTPGGDSYEQYF. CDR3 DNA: TGTGCCACCAGTACCCCGGGGGGGGATTCCTACGAGCAGTACTTC.

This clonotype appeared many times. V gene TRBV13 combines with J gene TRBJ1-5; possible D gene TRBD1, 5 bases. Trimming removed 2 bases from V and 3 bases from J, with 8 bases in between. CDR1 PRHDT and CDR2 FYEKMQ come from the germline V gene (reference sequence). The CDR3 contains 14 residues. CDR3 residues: CASSLQGFNQPQHF. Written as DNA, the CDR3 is TGTGCCAGCAGCTTACAGGGCTTCAATCAGCCCCAGCATTTT. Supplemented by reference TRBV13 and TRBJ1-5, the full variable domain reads AAGVIQSPRHLIKEKRETATLKCYPIPRHDTVYWYQQGPGQDPQFLISFYEKMQSDKGSIPDRFSAQQFSDYHSELNMSSLELGDSALYFCASSLQGFNQPQHFGDGTRLSIL.

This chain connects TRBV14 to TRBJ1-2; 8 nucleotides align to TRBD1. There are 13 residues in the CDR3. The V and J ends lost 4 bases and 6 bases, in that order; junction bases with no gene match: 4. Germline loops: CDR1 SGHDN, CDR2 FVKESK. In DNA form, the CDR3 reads TGTGCCAGCAGCCGGACAGGGAGGGATGGCTACACCTTC. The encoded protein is CASSRTGRDGYTF.

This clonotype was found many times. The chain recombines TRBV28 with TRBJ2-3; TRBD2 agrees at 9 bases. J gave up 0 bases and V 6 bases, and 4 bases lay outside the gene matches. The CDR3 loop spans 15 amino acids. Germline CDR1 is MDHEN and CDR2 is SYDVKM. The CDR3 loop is CASRSGRFSTDTQYF. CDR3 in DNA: TGTGCCAGCAGGAGCGGGAGGTTCAGCACAGATACGCAGTATTTT.